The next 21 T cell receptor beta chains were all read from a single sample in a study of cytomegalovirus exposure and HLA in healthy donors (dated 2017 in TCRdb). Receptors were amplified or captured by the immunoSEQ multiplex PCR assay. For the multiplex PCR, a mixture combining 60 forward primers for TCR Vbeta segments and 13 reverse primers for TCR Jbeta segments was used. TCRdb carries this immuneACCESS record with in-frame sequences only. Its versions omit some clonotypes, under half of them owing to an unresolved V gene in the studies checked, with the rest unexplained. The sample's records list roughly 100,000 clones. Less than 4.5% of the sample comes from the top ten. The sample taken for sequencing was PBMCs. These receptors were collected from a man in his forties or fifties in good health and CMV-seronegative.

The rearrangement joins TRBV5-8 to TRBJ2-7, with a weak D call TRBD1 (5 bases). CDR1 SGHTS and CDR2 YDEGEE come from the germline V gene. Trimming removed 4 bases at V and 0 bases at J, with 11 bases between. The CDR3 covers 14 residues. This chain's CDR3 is CASSARQLSYEQYF. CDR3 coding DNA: TGTGCCAGCAGCGCTCGACAGCTCTCCTACGAGCAGTACTTC.

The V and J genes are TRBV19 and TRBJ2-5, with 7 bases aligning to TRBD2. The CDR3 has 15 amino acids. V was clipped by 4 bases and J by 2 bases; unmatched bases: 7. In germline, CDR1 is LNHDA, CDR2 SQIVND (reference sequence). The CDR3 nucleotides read TGTGCCAGTAGTAACCTAGCGGCAACTCAAGAGACCCAGTACTTC. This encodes CASSNLAATQETQYF.

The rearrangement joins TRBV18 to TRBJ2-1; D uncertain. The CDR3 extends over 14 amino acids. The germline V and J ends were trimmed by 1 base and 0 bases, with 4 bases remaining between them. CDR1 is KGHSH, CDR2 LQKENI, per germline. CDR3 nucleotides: TGTGCCAGCTCACCACAGAGCTCCTACAATGAGCAGTTCTTC. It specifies CASSPQSSYNEQFF.

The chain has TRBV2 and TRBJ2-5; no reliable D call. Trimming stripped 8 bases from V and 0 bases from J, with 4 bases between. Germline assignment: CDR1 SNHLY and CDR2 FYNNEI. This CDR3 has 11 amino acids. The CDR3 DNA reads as TGTGCCAGCCAGTACCAAGAGACCCAGTACTTC. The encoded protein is CASQYQETQYF.

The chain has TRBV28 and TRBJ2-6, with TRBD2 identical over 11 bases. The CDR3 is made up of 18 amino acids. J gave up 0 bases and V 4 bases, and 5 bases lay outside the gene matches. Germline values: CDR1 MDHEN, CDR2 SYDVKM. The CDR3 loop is CASSSRLAGSSGANVLTF. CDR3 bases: TGTGCCAGCAGTTCCAGACTAGCGGGGAGCTCTGGGGCCAACGTCCTGACTTTC.

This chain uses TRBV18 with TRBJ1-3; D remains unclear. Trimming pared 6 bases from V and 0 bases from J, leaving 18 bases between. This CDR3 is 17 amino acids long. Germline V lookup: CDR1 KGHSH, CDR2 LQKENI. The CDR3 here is CASSHQALPVSGNTIYF. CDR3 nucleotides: TGTGCCAGCTCCCACCAGGCTCTCCCCGTCTCTGGAAACACCATATATTTT.

CDR3 residues: CASRAGQLTDTQYF. CDR3 bases: TGTGCCAGCAGGGCGGGGCAGCTCACAGATACGCAGTATTTT. The V and J genes are TRBV6-1 and TRBJ2-3, with D perhaps TRBD2 (6 bases). In germline, CDR1 is MNHNS, CDR2 SASEGT. The CDR3 is made up of 14 amino acids. The V and J ends lost 6 bases and 2 bases respectively, with 12 bases between them.

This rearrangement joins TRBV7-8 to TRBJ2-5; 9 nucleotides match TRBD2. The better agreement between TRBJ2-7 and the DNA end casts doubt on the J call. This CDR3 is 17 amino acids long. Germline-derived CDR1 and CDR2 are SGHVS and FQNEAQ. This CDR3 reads CASSLAILAGLSYEQYF. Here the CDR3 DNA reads TGTGCCAGCAGCTTAGCGATCCTAGCGGGGCTCTCCTACGAGCAGTACTTC.

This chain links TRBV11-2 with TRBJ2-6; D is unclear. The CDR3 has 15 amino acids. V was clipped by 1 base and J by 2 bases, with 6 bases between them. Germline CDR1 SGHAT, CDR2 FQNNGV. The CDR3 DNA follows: TGTGCCAGCAGCTTAGGTCAGGCTGGGGCCAACGTCCTGACTTTC. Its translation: CASSLGQAGANVLTF.

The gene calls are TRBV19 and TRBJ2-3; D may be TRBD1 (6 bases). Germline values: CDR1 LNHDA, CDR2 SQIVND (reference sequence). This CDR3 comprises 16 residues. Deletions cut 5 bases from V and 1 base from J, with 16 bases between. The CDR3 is CASSSRVGGGTDTQYF. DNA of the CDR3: TGTGCCAGTAGTTCCCGTGTAGGGGGAGGCACAGATACGCAGTATTTT.

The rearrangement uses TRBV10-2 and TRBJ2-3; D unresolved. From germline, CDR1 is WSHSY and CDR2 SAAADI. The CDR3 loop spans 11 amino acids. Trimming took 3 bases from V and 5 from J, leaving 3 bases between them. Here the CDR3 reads CASSDRDTQYF. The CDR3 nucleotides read TGCGCCAGCAGTGATAGAGATACGCAGTATTTT.

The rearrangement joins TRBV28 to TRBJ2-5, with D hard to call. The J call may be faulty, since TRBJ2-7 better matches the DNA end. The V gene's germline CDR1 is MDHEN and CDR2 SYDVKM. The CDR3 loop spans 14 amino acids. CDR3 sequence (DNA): TGTGCCAGCAGCTACTACCCTCTTACCTACGAGCAGTACTTC. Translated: CASSYYPLTYEQYF.

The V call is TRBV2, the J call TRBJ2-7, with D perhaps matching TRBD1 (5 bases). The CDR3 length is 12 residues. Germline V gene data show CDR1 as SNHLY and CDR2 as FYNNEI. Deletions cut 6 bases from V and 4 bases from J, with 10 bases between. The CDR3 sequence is CASRDDSYEQYF. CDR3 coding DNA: TGTGCCAGCAGAGACGACAGTTACGAGCAGTACTTC.

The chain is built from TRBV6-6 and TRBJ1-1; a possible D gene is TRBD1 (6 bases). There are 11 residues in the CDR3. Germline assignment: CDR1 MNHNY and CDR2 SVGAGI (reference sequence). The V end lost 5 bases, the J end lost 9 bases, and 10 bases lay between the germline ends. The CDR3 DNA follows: TGTGCCAGCAGTCCAGGGGTTAAAGCTTTCTTT. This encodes CASSPGVKAFF.

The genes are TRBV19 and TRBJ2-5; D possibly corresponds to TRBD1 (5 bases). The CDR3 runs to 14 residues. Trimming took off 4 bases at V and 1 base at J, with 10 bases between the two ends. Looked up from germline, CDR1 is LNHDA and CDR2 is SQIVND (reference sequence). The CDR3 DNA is TGTGCCAGTAGTAGTCAGGGCACCCAAGAGACCCAGTACTTC. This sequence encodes CASSSQGTQETQYF.

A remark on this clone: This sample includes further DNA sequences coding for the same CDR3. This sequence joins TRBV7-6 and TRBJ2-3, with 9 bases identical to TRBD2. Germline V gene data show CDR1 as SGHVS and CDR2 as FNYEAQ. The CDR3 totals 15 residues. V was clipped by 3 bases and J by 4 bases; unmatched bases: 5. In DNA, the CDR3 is TGTGCCAGCAGCTTGGCGGGAGGGGTACCAGATACGCAGTATTTT. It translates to CASSLAGGVPDTQYF.

The CDR3 here is CASKSGLAGEQFF. In DNA, the CDR3 is TGTGCCAGCAAATCGGGGCTAGCGGGGGAGCAGTTCTTC. This chain joins TRBV2 and TRBJ2-1; 9 bases agree with TRBD2. V was pared by 7 bases and J by 10 bases, with 8 bases of the junction left unmatched. This CDR3 region has 13 residues. The V gene's germline CDR1 is SNHLY and CDR2 FYNNEI.

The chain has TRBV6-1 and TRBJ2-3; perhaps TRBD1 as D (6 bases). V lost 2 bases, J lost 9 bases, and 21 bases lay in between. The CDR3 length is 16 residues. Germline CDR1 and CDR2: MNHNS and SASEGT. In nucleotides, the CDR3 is TGTGCCAGCAGTGAATGGGTGGACAGCCCCCAGGGGACGCAGTATTTT. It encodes CASSEWVDSPQGTQYF.

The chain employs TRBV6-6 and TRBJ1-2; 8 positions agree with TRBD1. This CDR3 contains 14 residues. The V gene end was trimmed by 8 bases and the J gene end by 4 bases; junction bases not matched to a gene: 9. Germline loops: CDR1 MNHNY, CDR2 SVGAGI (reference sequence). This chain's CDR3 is CASRDRGGGYGYTF. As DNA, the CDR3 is TGTGCCAGCCGTGACAGGGGAGGGGGCTATGGCTACACCTTC.

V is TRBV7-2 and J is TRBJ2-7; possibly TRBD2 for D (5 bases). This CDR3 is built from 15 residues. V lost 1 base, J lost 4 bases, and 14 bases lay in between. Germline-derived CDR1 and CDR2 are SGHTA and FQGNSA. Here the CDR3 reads CASSLGVGEQYEQYF. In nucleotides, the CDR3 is TGTGCCAGCAGCTTAGGAGTGGGAGAGCAATACGAGCAGTACTTC.

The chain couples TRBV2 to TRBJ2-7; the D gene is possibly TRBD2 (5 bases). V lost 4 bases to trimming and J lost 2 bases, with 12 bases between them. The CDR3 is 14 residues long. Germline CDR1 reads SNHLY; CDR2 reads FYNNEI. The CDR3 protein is CASSVEGDAYEQYF. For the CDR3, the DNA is TGTGCCAGCAGTGTAGAGGGAGACGCCTACGAGCAGTACTTC.